This T cell receptor beta chain derives from a study of regulatory T cells in long-lasting Graves disease. At least ten counts were recorded for this clonotype. Its cognate antigen is unknown. Building the TCR beta libraries relied on iRepertoire HTBI primers, and CDR3 regions underwent Arm-PCR. TCRdb passed the multiplex PCR reads through MiXCR, listing each CDR3 protein once. Of over 300,000 distinct CDR3 sequences in the sample, roughly 21% are singletons; the top ten hold just under 30%. Study-wide points: It was possible that the small sample size reduced accuracy. The study found TRBV28, TRBJ1-2 and TRBJ2-5 favored in persistent disease.

The time point is: persistent/refractory GD, antithyroid drugs over 5 years with positive TRAb. PBMC RNA served as the TCR library source. Doctors identified Graves' disease using the American Thyroid Association guidelines. It was an endocrinology department in Xi'an, China, that provided the patients. The CDR3 is 16 amino acids. Germline V gene sequence: CDR1 SGHRS, CDR2 YFSETQ. Trimming took off 1 base at V and 1 base at J, with 15 bases between the two ends. This clonotype was obtained from a female donor with Graves disease. The chain couples TRBV5-1 to TRBJ2-7; D is uncertain. Sequencing used peripheral blood mononuclear cells (PBMCs), obtained when the disease was refractory, from a patient treated with antithyroid drugs. CDR3 coding DNA: TGCGCCAGCAGCTTGTCAACCGACGATGGATCCTACGAGCAGTACTTC. Translating gives CASSLSTDDGSYEQYF.